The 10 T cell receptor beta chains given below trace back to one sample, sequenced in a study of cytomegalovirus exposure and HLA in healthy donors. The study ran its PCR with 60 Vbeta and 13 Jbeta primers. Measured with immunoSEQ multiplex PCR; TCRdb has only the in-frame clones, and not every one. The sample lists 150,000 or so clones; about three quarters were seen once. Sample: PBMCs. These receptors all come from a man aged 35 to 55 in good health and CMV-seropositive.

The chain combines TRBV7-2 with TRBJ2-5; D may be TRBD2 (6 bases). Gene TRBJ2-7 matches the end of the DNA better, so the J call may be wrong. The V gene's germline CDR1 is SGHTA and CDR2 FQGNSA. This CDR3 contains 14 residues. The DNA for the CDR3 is TGTGCCAGCAGCGGAAGTCGTGGGGGAGGCGAGCAGTACTTC. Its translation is CASSGSRGGGEQYF.

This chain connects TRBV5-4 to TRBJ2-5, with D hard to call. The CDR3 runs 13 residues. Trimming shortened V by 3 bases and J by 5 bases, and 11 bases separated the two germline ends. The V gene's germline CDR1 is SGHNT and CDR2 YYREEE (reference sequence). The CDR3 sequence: CASSSDSWETQYF. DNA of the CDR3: TGTGCCAGCAGCTCTGACTCTTGGGAGACCCAGTACTTC.

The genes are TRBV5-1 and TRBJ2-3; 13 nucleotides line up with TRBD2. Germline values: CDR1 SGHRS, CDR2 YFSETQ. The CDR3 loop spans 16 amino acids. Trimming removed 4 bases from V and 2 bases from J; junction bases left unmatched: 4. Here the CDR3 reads CASSMGTSGATDTQYF. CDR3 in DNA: TGCGCCAGCAGCATGGGGACTAGCGGGGCCACAGATACGCAGTATTTT. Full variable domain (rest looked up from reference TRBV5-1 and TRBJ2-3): KAGVTQTPRYLIKTRGQQVTLSCSPISGHRSVSWYQQTPGQGLQFLFEYFSETQRNKGNFPGRFSGRQFSNSRSEMNVSTLELGDSALYLCASSMGTSGATDTQYFGPGTRLTVL.

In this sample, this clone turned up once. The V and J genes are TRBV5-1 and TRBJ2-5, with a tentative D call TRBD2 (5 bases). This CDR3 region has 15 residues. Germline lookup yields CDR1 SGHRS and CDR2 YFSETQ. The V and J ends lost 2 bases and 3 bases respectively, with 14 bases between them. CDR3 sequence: CASSFLPGREETQYF. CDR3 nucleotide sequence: TGCGCCAGCAGCTTTCTGCCGGGAAGGGAAGAGACCCAGTACTTC.

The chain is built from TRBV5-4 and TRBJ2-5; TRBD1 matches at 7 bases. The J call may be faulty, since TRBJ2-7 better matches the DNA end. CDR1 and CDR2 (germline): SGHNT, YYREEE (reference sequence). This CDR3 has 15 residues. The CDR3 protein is CASSFTGDSSYEQYF. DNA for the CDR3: TGTGCCAGCAGTTTTACCGGGGACAGCTCCTACGAGCAGTACTTC.

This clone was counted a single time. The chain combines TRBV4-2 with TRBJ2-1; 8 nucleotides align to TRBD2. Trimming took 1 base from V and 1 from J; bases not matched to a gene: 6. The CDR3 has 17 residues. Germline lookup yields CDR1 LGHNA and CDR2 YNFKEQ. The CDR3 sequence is CASSQGLLAESYNEQFF. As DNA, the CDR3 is TGTGCCAGCAGCCAAGGGCTACTAGCGGAGTCCTACAATGAGCAGTTCTTC.

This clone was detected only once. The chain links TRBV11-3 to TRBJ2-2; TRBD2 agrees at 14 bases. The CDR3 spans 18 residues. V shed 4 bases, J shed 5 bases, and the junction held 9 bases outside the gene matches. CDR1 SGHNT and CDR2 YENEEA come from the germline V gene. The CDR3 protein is CASSSPGTSGSRTGELFF. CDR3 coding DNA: TGTGCCAGCAGCTCTCCAGGGACTAGCGGGAGCCGTACCGGGGAGCTGTTTTTT. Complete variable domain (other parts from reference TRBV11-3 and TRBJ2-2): EAGVVQSPRYKIIEKKQPVAFWCNPISGHNTLYWYLQNLGQGPELLIRYENEEAVDDSQLPKDRFSAERLKGVDSTLKIQPAELGDSAVYLCASSSPGTSGSRTGELFFGEGSRLTVL.

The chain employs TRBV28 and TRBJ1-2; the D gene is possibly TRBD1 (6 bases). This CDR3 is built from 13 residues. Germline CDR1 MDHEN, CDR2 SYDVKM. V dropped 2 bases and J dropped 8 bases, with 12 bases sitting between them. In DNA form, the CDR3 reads TGTGCCAGCAGTTTAGCCCAGGGGCTCGGCTACACCTTC. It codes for CASSLAQGLGYTF.

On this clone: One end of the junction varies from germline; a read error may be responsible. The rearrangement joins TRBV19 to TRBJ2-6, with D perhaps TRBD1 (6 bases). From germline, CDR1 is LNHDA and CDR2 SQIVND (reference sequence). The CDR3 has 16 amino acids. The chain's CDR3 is CASSINTGSGANGLTF. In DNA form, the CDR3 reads TGTGCCAGTAGTATAAATACAGGGTCTGGGGCCAACGGCCTGACTTTC.

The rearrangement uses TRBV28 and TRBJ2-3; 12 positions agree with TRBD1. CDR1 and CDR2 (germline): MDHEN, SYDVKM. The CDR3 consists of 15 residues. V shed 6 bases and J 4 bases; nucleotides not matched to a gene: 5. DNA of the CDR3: TGTGCCAGCAGGGGCCGGGACAGGGGGCCAGATACGCAGTATTTT. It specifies CASRGRDRGPDTQYF.